Included here is one T cell receptor beta chain sequence, with context. What this receptor recognizes is not known. Base qualities are not at hand, and no much larger clone is one base apart. These data are taken from a study of blood T cell repertoires in COVID-19 (dated by TCRdb to 2018 to 2020). Study-level background: Samples covering the acute and convalescent phases of COVID-19 were provided by collaborators in the United States, Italy and Spain. Sample metadata almost always included a de-identified subject ID, COVID-19 status, age in years and sex. The prospective study material was composed of cDNA or gDNA derived from T cells, B-cell-depleted T cells, or PBMCs. Deeply sampled blood TCRbeta repertoires from subjects exposed to, actively infected with, or recovered from COVID-19 were included in the dataset. Samples were obtained from the ongoing ImmuneRACE study (first 160 participants) and from 1,254 subjects provided by 6 global collaborators. Where available, HLA class I and class II types were taken from metadata supplied by the sample provider and were not determined by assay-based typing. The repertoires were made available in a free public database intended to serve as a resource for research on the immune response to SARS-CoV-2.

Study-wide conclusions, independent of this receptor: Clinical and demographic metadata were provided uncurated, with the amount varying by source and participant.

TCRbeta CDR3 regions were amplified from genomic DNA using the immunoSEQ Assay, a bias-controlled multiplex PCR. As for the original processing: Within the assay, amplification of reference gene primers was used to estimate how many nucleated cells each sample contained. To quantify the absolute abundance of each unique TCRbeta CDR3 rearrangement, sequence reads were collapsed and filtered. Productive Simpson clonality was computed per sample as the square root of Simpson's diversity index over productive rearrangements. The table was pulled from immuneACCESS by TCRdb, which kept in-frame rearrangements only. Such tables lose some clones; where checked, under half of the loss comes from unresolved V genes, and the rest has no known cause. V and J calls plus clone size are reproduced from that table; the DNA served to infer D and trimming. This sample holds hundreds of thousands of clones; roughly 87% were observed only once. Jointly, the top ten make up 8% to 9% of the sample.

Participants in the prospective study were enrolled through a virtual design, were aged roughly 18 to 100 years, and lived in 24 United States geographic areas. In the prospective study, participants were assigned to cohorts based on the clinical history participants reported in a screening survey and a study questionnaire. Recovered participants in ImmuneRACE Cohort 3 were defined as having two consecutive negative NP/OP PCR tests, clearance from a healthcare professional, or resolution of symptoms. In the prospective study, mobile phlebotomists collected whole blood, serum and a nasopharyngeal or oropharyngeal swab from each participant. Over an approximately 2-month period, participants in the prospective study had the option of providing additional blood draws and questionnaires. Before DNA extraction, prospective study blood samples were shipped either frozen or at room temperature. Sequenced: PBMCs or T cells enriched from blood (not recorded which). The source of this sequence is a woman between 18 and 29 years old who had recovered from COVID-19.

The CDR3 region has the sequence CASSQGNGGELFF. The nucleotides read TGTGCCAGCAGCCAAGGCAACGGCGGGGAGCTGTTTTTT. The rearrangement joined TRBV3-1 (or the pseudogene TRBV3-2) to TRBJ2-2; the D segment cannot be called with confidence. Reading the germline V gene (reference sequence) gives CDR1 LGHDT and CDR2 YNNKEL. The CDR3 goes from the cysteine to the phenylalanine over 13 residues. The read is trimmed to its CDR3 DNA, 39 bases read in frame from base 1. At the junction V is shortened by 1 base and J by 7 bases, with 7 bases in between.